This TCR beta chain stems from a study of sequential checkpoint blockade in melanoma. Study at large: Patients were randomized 1:1 to nivolumab-then-ipilimumab or ipilimumab-then-nivolumab first-line. Both treatment sequences were followed by maintenance nivolumab.

The CDR3 spans 13 residues. V was cut by 2 bases and J by 12 bases, with 15 bases left in between. CDR1 is SGHRS and CDR2 is YFSETQ in the germline V gene. The treatment denotes: randomized to nivolumab then ipilimumab (arm A) or the reverse (arm B). Measured with immunoSEQ multiplex PCR; TCRdb has only the in-frame clones, and not every one. The sample carries tens of thousands of clones, about 89% recorded once. The rearrangement links TRBV5-1 to TRBJ2-1; D might be TRBD1 (6 bases). The clonotype comes from a human donor with melanoma. Source: CD8+ T cells sorted from blood (inferred from file names), taken from a patient given nivolumab and ipilimumab in sequence. The CDR3 loop reads CASSFSVGGPQFF. CDR3 in DNA: TGCGCCAGCAGCTTCTCAGTTGGGGGCCCGCAGTTCTTC.